A selection of T cell receptor beta chains follows, all from one sample in a study of CD8+CD57+ T cells in acquired aplastic anemia. TCRdb independently ran MiXCR on the reads; one entry per CDR3 protein. The repertoire includes 190,000 or so distinct CDR3 sequences, about half of them detected once, and under 2% sits in the top ten. Sequenced: sorted CD4+, CD8+, or CD8+CD57+ T cells (not recorded which) from PBMCs. The receptor set was obtained from a human donor with aplastic anemia. The CDR3 runs from the conserved cysteine through the conserved F or W. Fields, in order: V gene, J gene, D gene, clone size, CDR3 protein, CDR3 DNA. D genes are given only for firm matches. Where a row states a size, it is once, few, many or the class of an expanded clone; other rows omit it.

>TRBV7-8|TRBJ2-5|TRBD1|many
CASSLGTGSRETQYF
TGTGCCAGCAGCTTGGGGACAGGGAGTCGGGAGACCCAGTACTTC
>TRBV20-1|TRBJ2-7|TRBD1|.
CSAMGQVFSEQYF
TGCAGTGCTATGGGACAGGTCTTCTCCGAGCAGTACTTC
>TRBV19|TRBJ1-2|.|.
CASCDTNYGYTF
TGTGCCAGTTGCGACACCAACTATGGCTACACCTTC
>TRBV7-8|TRBJ2-7|.|.
CASSLNSGQYF
TGTGCCAGCAGCTTAAATAGCGGGCAGTACTTC
>TRBV10-3|TRBJ2-1|.|.
CAISDLGADEQFF
TGTGCCATCAGTGATTTAGGTGCCGATGAGCAGTTCTTC
>TRBV20-1|TRBJ2-5|.|.
CSARGTQEETQYF
TGCAGTGCTAGGGGGACCCAGGAAGAGACCCAGTACTTC
>TRBV24-1|TRBJ2-3|.|medium-sized
CATGGDVSTDTQYF
TGTGCCACCGGGGGTGACGTTTCCACAGATACGCAGTATTTT
>TRBV15|TRBJ2-1|.|few
CATSTGQEQFF
TGTGCCACCAGCACCGGACAGGAGCAGTTCTTC
>TRBV2|TRBJ2-6|.|once
CASSESVLTF
TGTGCCAGCAGTGAGTCCGTCCTGACTTTC
>TRBV6-5|TRBJ2-3|.|few
CASSLTTADTQYF
TGTGCCAGCAGTTTAACGACAGCAGATACGCAGTATTTT